This T cell receptor (beta chain) stems from a study of cytomegalovirus exposure and HLA in healthy donors. TCRdb keeps only in-frame clones here, not all; method: immunoSEQ multiplex PCR. Of about 130,000 clones in the sample, approximately 92% were seen once. The V gene end was trimmed by 6 bases and the J gene end by 4 bases; junction bases not matched to a gene: 9. The CDR3 covers 16 residues. Germline CDR1 is MDHEN and CDR2 is SYDVKM. The clonotype comes from a young woman in good health and CMV-seropositive. Sequenced material: PBMCs. The genes are TRBV28 and TRBJ2-2; 9 bases are a match to TRBD2. The CDR3 here is CASRAAGGRSTGELFF. In DNA form, the CDR3 reads TGTGCCAGCAGGGCCGCGGGGGGGCGTAGCACCGGGGAGCTGTTTTTT.